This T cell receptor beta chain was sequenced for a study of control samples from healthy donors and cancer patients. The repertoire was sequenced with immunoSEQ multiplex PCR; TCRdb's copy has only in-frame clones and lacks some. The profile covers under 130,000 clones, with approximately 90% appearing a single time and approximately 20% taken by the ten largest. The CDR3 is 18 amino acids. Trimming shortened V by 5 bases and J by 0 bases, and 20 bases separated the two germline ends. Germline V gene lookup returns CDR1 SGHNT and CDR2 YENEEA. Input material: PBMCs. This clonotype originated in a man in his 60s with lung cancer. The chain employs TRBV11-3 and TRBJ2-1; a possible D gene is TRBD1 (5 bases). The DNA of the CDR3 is TGTGCCAGCAGCACAAGCCATGACAGCCTTAACTCCTACAATGAGCAGTTCTTC. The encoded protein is CASSTSHDSLNSYNEQFF.